This T cell receptor (beta chain) came from a study of blood T cell repertoires in COVID-19. About the study: Italy, Spain and the United States were the sources of the convalescent and acute COVID-19 samples. Nucleic acid was either cDNA or gDNA, and it came from T cells, B-cell-depleted T cells, or PBMCs.

In the source study's methods: Reference gene primers were amplified, and this amplification served to estimate nucleated cell counts. Clones were read by immunoSEQ multiplex PCR, and TCRdb kept only the in-frame ones, dropping some. V, J and clone size were drawn from that table, and D and trimming were deduced from the DNA. Here the sample spans some 200,000 clones, 90% to 95% being singletons. A Seattle source enrolled patients during active infection and followed them longitudinally. The CDR3 extends over 18 amino acids. The V and J genes are TRBV12-2 and TRBJ1-2; TRBD1 is taken as the D call from the table, unchecked against the DNA. TRBV12-2 is given as a pseudogene. The sequenced material came from peripheral blood. This TCR was sampled from a man aged 25 to 45 with COVID-19, enrolled during active disease. CDR3 bases: TGTGCAAGTCGCTTAGGCGCAGGGGCGCGACTCGAAAACTATGGCTACACCTTC. Protein: CASRLGAGARLENYGYTF.